This T cell receptor (beta chain) was captured in a study of cytomegalovirus exposure and HLA in healthy donors. The PCR was carried out with 60 Vbeta primers and 13 Jbeta primers. The assay was immunoSEQ multiplex PCR, and TCRdb's table has in-frame clones only and misses some. The data hold 160,000 or so clones, with around 80% observed a single time. This clone came up a few times. Its specificity is not known. General study points: Fewer N-insertions than the approximately 610-donor mean were reportedly shown by an Asian-associated ancestry cluster in a later analysis. Several of the most significant clusters appeared linked to common viral pathogens, based on a later analysis.

What was sequenced was PBMCs. This clonotype originated in a man between 35 and 55 years old in good health and CMV-seronegative.

The CDR3 here is CASTSDSIYNEQFF. As DNA, the CDR3 is TGTGCCAGCACTTCGGACAGCATATACAATGAGCAGTTCTTC. The chain is built from TRBV4-2 and TRBJ2-1, with a possible D match to TRBD1 (6 bases). Between the trimmed V and J ends, which lost 7 bases and 4 bases, there was a span of 14 bases. There are 14 residues in the CDR3. Germline loops: CDR1 LGHNA, CDR2 YNFKEQ.